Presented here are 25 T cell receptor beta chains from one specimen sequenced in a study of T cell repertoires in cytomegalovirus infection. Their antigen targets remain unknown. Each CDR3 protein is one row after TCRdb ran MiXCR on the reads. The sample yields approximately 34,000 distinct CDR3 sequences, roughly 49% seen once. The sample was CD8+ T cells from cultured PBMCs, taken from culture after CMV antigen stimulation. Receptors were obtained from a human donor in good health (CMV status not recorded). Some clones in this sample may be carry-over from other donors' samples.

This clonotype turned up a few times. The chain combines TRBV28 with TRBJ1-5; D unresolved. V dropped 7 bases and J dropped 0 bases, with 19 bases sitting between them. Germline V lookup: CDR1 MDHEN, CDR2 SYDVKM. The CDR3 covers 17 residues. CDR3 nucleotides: TGTGCCAGCACCGGCCCCCCCCAGTATAATAGCAATCAGCCCCAGCATTTT. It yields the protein CASTGPPQYNSNQPQHF.

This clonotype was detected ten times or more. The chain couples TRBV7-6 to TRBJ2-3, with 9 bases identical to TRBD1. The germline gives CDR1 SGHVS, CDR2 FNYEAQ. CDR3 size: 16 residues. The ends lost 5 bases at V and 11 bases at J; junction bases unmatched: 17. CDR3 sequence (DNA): TGTGCCAGCAGCCTATTCCGGGACAGGGTATCCCCGGGGCAGTATTTT. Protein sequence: CASSLFRDRVSPGQYF.

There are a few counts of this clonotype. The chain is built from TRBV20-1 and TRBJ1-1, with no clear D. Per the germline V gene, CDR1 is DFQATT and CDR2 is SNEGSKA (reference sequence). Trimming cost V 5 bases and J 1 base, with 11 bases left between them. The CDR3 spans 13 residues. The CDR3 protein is CSAYSAGNTEAFF. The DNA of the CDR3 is TGCAGTGCTTACAGCGCTGGGAACACTGAAGCTTTCTTT.

CDR3 bases: TGTGCCAGCAGCTCGAACCCCCCAGGGTCCCCCTACGAGCAGTACTTC. Translation: CASSSNPPGSPYEQYF. This sequence joins TRBV7-9 and TRBJ2-7, with D perhaps matching TRBD1 (5 bases). V lost 4 bases and J 2 bases, leaving 18 bases between the germline ends. Germline V gene sequence: CDR1 SEHNR, CDR2 FQNEAQ (reference sequence). This CDR3 spans 16 amino acids.

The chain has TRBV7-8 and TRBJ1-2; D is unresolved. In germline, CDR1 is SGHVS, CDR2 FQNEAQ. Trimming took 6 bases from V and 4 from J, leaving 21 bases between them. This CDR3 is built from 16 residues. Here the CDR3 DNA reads TGTGCCAGCAGGCCTGGAGTGGGCGCGCAGAGCTATGGCTACACCTTC. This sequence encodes CASRPGVGAQSYGYTF.

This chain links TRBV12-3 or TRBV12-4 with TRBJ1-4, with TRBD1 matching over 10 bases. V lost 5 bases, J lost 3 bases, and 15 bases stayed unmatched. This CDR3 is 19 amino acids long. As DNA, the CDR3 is TGTGCCAGCAGTCCCCTCCCCGGGACAGGGGAAGGGGCTAATGAAAAACTGTTTTTT. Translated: CASSPLPGTGEGANEKLFF.

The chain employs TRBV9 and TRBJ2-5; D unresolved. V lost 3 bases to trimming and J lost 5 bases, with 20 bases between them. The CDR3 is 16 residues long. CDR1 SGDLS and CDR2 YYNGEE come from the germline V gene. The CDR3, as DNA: TGTGCCAGCAGCGACCATCCTTCTAGGCCCGGCGAGACCCAGTACTTC. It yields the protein CASSDHPSRPGETQYF.

The CDR3 region has the DNA TGTGCCAGCAGCTTACGCACCGGGACAGGGGCACAAGAGACCCAGTACTTC. Amino acids: CASSLRTGTGAQETQYF. This chain uses TRBV7-6 with TRBJ2-5; 10 nucleotides line up with TRBD1. The junction had 8 bases not matched to a gene; V was cut back by 2 bases and J by 2 bases. CDR3 length equals 17 residues. Germline CDR1 SGHVS, CDR2 FNYEAQ.

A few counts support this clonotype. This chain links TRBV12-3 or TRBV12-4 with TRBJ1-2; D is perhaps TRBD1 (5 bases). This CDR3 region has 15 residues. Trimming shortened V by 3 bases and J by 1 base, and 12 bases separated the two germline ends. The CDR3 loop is CASSFGLGDNYGYTF. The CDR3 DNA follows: TGTGCCAGCAGTTTTGGTCTAGGGGATAACTATGGCTACACCTTC.

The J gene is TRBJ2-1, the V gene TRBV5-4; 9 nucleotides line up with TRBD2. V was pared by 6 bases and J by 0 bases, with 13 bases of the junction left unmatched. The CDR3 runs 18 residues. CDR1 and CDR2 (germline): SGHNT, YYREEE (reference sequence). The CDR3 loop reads CASIPRTSAESSYNEQFF. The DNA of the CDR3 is TGTGCCAGCATACCCCGGACTAGCGCTGAGAGCTCCTACAATGAGCAGTTCTTC.

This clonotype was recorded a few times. The DNA for the CDR3 is TGTGCCAGCAGCCAAGTGGCAGGCTACACCGGGGAGCTGTTTTTT. It translates to CASSQVAGYTGELFF. The chain links TRBV14 to TRBJ2-2; D remains unclear. V dropped 1 base and J dropped 3 bases, with 9 bases sitting between them. The CDR3 is 15 amino acids. Per germline, CDR1 SGHDN and CDR2 FVKESK.

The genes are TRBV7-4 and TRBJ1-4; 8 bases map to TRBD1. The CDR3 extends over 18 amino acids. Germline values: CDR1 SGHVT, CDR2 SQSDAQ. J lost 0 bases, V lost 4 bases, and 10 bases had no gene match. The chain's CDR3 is CASSSAGTGLPTNEKLFF. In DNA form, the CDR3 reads TGTGCCAGCAGCTCCGCCGGGACAGGTCTTCCAACTAATGAAAAACTGTTTTTT.

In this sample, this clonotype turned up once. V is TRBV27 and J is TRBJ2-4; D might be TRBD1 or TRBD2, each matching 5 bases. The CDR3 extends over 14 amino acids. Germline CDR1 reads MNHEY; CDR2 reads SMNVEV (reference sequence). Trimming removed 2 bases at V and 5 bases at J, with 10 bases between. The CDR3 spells CASSLPGLQNIQYF. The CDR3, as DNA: TGTGCCAGCAGTTTACCGGGGCTCCAAAACATTCAGTACTTC.

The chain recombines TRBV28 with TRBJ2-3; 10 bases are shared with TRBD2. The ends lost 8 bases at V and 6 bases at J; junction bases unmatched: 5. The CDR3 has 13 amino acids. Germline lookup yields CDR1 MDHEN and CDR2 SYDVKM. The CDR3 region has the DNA TGTGCCAGCGAGACTAGCGGGTGGGATACGCAGTATTTT. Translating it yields CASETSGWDTQYF.

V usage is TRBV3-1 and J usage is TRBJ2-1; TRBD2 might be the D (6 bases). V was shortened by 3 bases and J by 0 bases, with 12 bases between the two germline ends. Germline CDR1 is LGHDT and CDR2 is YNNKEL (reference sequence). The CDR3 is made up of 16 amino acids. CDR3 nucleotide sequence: TGTGCCAGCAGCCAGGGAGGACCATCCTCCTACAATGAGCAGTTCTTC. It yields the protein CASSQGGPSSYNEQFF.

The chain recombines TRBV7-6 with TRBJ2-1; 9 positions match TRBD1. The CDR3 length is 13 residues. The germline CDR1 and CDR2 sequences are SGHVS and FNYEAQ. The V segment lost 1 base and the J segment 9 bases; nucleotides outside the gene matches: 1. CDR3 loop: CASSLGDRVEQFF. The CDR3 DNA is TGTGCCAGCAGCTTAGGGGACAGGGTTGAGCAGTTCTTC.

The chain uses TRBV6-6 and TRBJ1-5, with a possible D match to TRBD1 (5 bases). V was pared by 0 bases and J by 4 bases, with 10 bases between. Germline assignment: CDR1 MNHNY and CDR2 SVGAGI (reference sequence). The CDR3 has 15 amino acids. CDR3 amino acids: CASSYSVGGNQPQHF. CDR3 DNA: TGTGCCAGCAGTTACTCGGTTGGGGGGAATCAGCCCCAGCATTTT.

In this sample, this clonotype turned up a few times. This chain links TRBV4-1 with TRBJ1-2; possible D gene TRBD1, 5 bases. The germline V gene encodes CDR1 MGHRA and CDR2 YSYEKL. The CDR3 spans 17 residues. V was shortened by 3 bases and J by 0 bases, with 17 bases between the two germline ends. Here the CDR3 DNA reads TGCGCCAGCAGCCAGATACCGACAGAAGAGGCTAACTATGGCTACACCTTC. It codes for CASSQIPTEEANYGYTF.

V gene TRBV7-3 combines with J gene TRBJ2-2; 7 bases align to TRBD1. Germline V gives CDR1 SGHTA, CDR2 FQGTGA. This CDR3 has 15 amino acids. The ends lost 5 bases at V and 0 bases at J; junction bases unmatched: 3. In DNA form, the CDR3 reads TGTGCCAGCAGCCCGACAGGGCCGAACACCGGGGAGCTGTTTTTT. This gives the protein CASSPTGPNTGELFF.

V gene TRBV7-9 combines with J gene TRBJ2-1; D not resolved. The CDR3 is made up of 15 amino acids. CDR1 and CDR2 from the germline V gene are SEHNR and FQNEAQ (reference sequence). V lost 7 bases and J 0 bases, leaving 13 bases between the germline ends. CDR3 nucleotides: TGTGCCAGCAAAGACTCGTTCAGCTCCTACAATGAGCAGTTCTTC. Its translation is CASKDSFSSYNEQFF.

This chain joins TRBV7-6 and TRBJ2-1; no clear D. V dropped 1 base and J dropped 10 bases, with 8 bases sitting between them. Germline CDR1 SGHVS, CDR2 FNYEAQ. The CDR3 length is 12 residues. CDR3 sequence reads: CASSLDSGEQFF. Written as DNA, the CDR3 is TGTGCCAGCAGCTTAGATTCGGGCGAGCAGTTCTTC.

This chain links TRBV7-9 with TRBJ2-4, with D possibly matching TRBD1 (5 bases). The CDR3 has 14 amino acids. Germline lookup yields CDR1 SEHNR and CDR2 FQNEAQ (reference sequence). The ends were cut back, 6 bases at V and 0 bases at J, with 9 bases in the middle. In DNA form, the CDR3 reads TGTGCCAGCAGGGGGCATCTAGCCAAAAACATTCAGTACTTC. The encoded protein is CASRGHLAKNIQYF.

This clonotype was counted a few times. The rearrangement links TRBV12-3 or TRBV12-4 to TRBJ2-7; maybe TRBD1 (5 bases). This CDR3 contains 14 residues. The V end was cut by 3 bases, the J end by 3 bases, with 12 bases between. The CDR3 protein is CASSLSGSSYEQYF. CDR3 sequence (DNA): TGTGCCAGCAGTTTGTCAGGGTCCAGCTACGAGCAGTACTTC.

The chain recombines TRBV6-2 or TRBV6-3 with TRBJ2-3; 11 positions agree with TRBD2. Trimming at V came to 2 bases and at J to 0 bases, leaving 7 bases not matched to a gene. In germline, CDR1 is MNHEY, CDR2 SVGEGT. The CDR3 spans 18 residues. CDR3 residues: CASSYDMTSGVSTDTQYF. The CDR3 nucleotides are TGTGCCAGCAGTTACGACATGACTAGCGGGGTGAGCACAGATACGCAGTATTTT.

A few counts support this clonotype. CDR3 bases: TGTGCCAGCAGCCCCCCGGACAGGGGGCGTACTGAAGCTTTCTTT. This gives the protein CASSPPDRGRTEAFF. This chain links TRBV7-9 with TRBJ1-1; 11 bases agree with TRBD1. This CDR3 is built from 15 residues. Germline assignment: CDR1 SEHNR and CDR2 FQNEAQ (reference sequence). J gave up 5 bases and V 5 bases, and 7 bases lay outside the gene matches. Based on the CDR3 plus reference TRBV7-9 and TRBJ1-1, the full variable domain is DTGVSQNPRHKITKRGQNVTFRCDPISEHNRLYWYRQTLGQGPEFLTYFQNEAQLEKSRLLSDRFSAERPKGSFSTLEIQRTEQGDSAMYLCASSPPDRGRTEAFFGQGTRLTVV.